This TCR beta chain was retrieved from a study of T cell repertoires in cytomegalovirus infection (dated by TCRdb to the late 2010s). For the wider study: Donor HLA type was relevant to the analysis, because carriage of CMV infection together with the matching HLA type was indicated by public TCR beta signatures. General conclusions and limits of the study: In both this cohort and an independent cohort of under 450 donors, the cumulative frequency of public TCR beta family members distinguished carriers of CMV infection plus the relevant HLA type. In the ex vivo response, HLA-C-restricted CMV-specific TCR beta clonotypes were dominant, and in two of eight donors the single most frequent clonotype came from this HLA-C-restricted group.

This clonotype was found many times. The clone's antigen remains unknown. Nothing much larger sits one base from this clone, and base qualities are not available. Sequencing relied on an Illumina HiSeq 1500. TCRdb passed the public sequencing reads through fastp at Q25 and MiXCR, retaining productive beta sequences. Each record represents a unique CDR3 protein, reported with the most common genes and DNA among its rows. Within this sample are around 70,000 distinct CDR3 sequences, with about 4% of them counted one time only. The top ten clones comprise around a fifth of the sample. The CDR3 runs 18 amino acids, cysteine and phenylalanine included. Only CDR3 DNA is held: 54 bases, read in frame from base 1. From a lookup of the germline V gene, CDR1 and CDR2 are MDHEN and SYDVKM. V drops 1 base and J drops 0 bases, leaving 15 bases in between.

The origin of this receptor is a human donor in good health (CMV status not recorded). Some clones in this sample may be carry-over from other donors' samples. The sequenced sample was PBMCs. The chain is assembled from TRBV28 and TRBJ2-2; the D gene could be TRBD1 or TRBD2, each one agreeing over 5 bases. The CDR3 in this case is CASSLYAEGPPNTGELFF. The sequenced DNA: TGTGCCAGCAGTTTATATGCCGAGGGACCACCGAACACCGGGGAGCTGTTTTTT.